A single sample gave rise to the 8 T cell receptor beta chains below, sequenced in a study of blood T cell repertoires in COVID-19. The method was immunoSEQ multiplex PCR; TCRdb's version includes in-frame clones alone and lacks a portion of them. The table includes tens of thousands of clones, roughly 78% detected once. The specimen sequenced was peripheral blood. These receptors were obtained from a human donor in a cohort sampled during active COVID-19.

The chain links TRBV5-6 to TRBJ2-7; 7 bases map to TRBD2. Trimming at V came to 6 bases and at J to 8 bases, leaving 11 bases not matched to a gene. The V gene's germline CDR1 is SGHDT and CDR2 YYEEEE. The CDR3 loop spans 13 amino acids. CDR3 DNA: TGTGCCAGCACCCAGCGGGGCGGGGTACAGCAGTACTTC. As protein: CASTQRGGVQQYF.

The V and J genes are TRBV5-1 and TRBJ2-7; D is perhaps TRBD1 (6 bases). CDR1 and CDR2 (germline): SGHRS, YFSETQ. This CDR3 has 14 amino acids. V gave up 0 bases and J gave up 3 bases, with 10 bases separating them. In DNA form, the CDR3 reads TGCGCCAGCAGCTTGGCGGTAGGGGGCTACGAGCAGTACTTC. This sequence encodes CASSLAVGGYEQYF.

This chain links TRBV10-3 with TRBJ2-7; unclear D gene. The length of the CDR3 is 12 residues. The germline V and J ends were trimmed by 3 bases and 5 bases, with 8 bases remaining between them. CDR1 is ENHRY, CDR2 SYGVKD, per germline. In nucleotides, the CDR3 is TGTGCCATCAGTGACAGTGGTAACGAGCAGTACTTC. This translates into CAISDSGNEQYF.

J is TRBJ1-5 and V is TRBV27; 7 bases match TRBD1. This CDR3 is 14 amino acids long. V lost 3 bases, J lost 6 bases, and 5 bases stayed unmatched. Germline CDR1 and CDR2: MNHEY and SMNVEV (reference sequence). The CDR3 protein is CASSFDRVGQPQHF. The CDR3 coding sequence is TGTGCCAGCAGTTTCGACAGGGTCGGTCAGCCCCAGCATTTT.

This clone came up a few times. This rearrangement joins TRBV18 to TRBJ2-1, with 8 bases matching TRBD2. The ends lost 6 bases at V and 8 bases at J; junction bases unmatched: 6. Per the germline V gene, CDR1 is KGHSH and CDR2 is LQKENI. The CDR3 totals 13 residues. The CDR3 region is CASSPGLADEQFF. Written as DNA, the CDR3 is TGTGCCAGCTCTCCAGGACTAGCCGATGAGCAGTTCTTC.

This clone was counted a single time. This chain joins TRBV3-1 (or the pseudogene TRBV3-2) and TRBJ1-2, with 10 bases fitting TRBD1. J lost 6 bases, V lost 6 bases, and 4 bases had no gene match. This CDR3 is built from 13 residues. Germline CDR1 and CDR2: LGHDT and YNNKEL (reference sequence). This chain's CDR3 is CASSRTGGDGYTF. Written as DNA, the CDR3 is TGTGCCAGCAGTCGGACAGGGGGGGATGGCTACACCTTC.

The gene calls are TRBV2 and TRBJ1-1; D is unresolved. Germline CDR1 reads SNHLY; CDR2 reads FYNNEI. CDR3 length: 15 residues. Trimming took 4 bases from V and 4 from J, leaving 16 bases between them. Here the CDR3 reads CASSVRVEAGTEAFF. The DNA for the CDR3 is TGTGCCAGCAGTGTTAGGGTGGAAGCGGGCACTGAAGCTTTCTTT.

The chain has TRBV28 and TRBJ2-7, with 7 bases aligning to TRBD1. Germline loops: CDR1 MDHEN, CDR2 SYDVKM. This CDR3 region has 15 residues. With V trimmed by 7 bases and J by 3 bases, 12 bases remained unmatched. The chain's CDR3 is CASTAGTAAIYEQYF. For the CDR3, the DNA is TGTGCCAGCACAGCCGGGACAGCAGCGATCTACGAGCAGTACTTC.